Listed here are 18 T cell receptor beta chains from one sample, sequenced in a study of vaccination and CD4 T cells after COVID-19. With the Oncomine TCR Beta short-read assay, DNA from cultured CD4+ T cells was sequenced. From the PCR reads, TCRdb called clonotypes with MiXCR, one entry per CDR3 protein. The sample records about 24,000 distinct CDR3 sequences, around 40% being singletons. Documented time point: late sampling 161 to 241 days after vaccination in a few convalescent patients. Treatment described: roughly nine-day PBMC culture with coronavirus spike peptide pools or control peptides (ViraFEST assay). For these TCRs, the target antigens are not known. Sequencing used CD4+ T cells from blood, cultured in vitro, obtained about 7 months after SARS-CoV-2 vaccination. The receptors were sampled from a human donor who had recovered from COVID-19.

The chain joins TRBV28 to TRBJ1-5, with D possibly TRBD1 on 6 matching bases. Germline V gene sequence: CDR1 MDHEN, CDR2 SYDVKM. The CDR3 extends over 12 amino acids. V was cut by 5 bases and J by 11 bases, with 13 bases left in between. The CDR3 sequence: CASSLPQGSQHF. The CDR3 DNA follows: TGTGCCAGCAGTCTCCCCCAGGGGTCCCAGCATTTT.

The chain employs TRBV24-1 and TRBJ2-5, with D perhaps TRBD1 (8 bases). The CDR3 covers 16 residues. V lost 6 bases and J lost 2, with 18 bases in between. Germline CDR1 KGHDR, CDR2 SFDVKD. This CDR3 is CATSLGGDRLQETQYF. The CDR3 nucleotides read TGTGCCACCAGTTTGGGAGGGGACAGGCTTCAAGAGACCCAGTACTTC.

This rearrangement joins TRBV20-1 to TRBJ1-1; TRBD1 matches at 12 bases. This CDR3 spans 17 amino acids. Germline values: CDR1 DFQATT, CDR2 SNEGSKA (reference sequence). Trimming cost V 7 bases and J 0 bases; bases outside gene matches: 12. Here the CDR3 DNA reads TGCAGTGTCCCGCGGGGGGGACAGGGGGCGATGAACACTGAAGCTTTCTTT. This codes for CSVPRGGQGAMNTEAFF.

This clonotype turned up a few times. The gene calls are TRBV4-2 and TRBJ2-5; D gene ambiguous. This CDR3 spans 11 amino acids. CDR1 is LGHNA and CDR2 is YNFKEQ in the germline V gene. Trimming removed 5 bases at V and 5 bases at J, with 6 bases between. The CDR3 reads CASSTSETQYF. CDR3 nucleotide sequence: TGTGCCAGCAGCACCAGTGAGACCCAGTACTTC.

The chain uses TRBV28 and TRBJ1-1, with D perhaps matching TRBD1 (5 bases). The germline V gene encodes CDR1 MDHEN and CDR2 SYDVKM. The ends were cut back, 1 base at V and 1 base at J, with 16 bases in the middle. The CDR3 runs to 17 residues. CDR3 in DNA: TGTGCCAGCAGTTTATCGTTCGGGGCGAACGCGAACACTGAAGCTTTCTTT. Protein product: CASSLSFGANANTEAFF.

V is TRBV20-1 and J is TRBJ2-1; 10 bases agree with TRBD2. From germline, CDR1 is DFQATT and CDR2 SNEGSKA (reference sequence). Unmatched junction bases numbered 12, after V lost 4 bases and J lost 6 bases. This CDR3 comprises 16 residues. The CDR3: CSATGGLAGVFNEQFF. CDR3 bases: TGCAGTGCTACGGGGGGGCTAGCGGGAGTATTCAATGAGCAGTTCTTC.

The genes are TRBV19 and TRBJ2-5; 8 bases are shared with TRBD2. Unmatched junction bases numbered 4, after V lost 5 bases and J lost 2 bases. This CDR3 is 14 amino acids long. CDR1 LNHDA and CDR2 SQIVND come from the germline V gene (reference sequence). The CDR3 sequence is CASSSGGGQETQYF. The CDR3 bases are TGTGCCAGTAGTTCCGGCGGGGGGCAAGAGACCCAGTACTTC. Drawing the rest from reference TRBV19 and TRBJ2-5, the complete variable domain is DGGITQSPKYLFRKEGQNVTLSCEQNLNHDAMYWYRQDPGQGLRLIYYSQIVNDFQKGDIAEGYSVSREKKESFPLTVTSAQKNPTAFYLCASSSGGGQETQYFGPGTRLLVL.

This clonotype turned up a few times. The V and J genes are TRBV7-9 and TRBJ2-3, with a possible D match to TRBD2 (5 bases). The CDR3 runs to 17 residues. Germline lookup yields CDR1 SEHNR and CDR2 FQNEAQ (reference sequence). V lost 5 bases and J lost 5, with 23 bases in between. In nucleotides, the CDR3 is TGTGCCAGCAGCCCCGCCCCCAGCGGCCCAGCCGAAGATACGCAGTATTTT. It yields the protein CASSPAPSGPAEDTQYF.

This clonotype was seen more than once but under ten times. CDR3 in DNA: TGCAGTGCTAGTCAGGGCTTCCAAGAGACCCAGTACTTC. Its protein is CSASQGFQETQYF. The V and J genes are TRBV20-1 and TRBJ2-5, with a possible D match to TRBD1 (5 bases). V was clipped by 3 bases and J by 1 base, with 9 bases between them. Germline V gene sequence: CDR1 DFQATT, CDR2 SNEGSKA (reference sequence). The CDR3 runs to 13 residues.

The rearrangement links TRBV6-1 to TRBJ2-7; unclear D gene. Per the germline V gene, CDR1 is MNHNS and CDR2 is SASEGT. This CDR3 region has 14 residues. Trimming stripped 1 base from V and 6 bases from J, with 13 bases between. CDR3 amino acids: CASSEGGPPFEQYF. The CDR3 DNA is TGTGCCAGCAGTGAAGGCGGCCCCCCCTTCGAGCAGTACTTC.

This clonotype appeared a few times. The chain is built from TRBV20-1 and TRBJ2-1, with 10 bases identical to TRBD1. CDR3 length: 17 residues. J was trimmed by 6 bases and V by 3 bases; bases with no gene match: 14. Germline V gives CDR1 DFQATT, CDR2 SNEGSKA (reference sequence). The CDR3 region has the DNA TGCAGTGCTAGGGCCAAAGGGACAGGGGTTGGGTTCAATGAGCAGTTCTTC. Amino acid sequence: CSARAKGTGVGFNEQFF.

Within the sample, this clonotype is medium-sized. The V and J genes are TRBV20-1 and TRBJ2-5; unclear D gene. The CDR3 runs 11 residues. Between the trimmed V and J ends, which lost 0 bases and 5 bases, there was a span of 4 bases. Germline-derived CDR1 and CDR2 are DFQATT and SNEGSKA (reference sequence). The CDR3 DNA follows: TGCAGTGCTAGAGATCTGGAGACCCAGTACTTC. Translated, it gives CSARDLETQYF.

The CDR3: CASSLSGPDEQFF. DNA of the CDR3: TGTGCCAGCAGCTTATCGGGGCCGGATGAGCAGTTCTTC. The chain combines TRBV7-8 with TRBJ2-1, with D perhaps TRBD1 or TRBD2 (5 bases each). Germline V CDR1 and CDR2: SGHVS, FQNEAQ. This CDR3 has 13 residues. With 2 bases removed from V and 8 bases from J, the gap between germline ends came to 10 bases.

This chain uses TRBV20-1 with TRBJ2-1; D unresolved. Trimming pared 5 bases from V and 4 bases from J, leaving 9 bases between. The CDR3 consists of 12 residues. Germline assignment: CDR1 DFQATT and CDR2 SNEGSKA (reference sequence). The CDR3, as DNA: TGCAGTGCTGGTACCCAGTACAATGAGCAGTTCTTC. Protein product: CSAGTQYNEQFF.

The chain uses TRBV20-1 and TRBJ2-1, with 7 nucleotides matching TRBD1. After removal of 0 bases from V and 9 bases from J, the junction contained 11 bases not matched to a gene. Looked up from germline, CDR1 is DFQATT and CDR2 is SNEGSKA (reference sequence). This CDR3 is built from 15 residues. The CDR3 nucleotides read TGCAGTGCTAGAGATCCCAGACAGGGCTCCGTTGAGCAGTTCTTC. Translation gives CSARDPRQGSVEQFF.

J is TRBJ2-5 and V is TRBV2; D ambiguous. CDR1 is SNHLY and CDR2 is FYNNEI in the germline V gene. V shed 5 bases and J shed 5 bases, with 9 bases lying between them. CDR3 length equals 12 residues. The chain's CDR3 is CASSPLGETQYF. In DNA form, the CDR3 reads TGTGCCAGCAGTCCGCTCGGGGAGACCCAGTACTTC.

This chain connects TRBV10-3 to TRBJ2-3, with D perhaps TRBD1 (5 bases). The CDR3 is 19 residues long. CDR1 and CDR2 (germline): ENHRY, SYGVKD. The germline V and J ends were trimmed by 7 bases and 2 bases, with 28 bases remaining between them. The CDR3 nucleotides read TGTGCCATCACTCAGGAAGAAGGGGTCGGGCTAGTTAACACAGATACGCAGTATTTT. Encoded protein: CAITQEEGVGLVNTDTQYF.

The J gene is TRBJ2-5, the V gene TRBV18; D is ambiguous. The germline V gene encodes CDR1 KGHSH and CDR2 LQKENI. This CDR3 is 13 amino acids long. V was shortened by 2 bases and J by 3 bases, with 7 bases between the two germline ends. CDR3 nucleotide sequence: TGTGCCAGCTCACCAGTAGACAAAGAGACCCAGTACTTC. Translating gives CASSPVDKETQYF. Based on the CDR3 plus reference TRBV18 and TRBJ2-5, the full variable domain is NAGVMQNPRHLVRRRGQEARLRCSPMKGHSHVYWYRQLPEEGLKFMVYLQKENIIDESGMPKERFSAEFPKEGPSILRIQQVVRGDSAAYFCASSPVDKETQYFGPGTRLLVL.